This is a list of T cell receptor beta chains from one sample in a study of beta chain features in type 1 diabetes. Using immunoSEQ multiplex PCR, the repertoire was profiled, and TCRdb retains in-frame clones only, with some absent. The sample contains a few hundred thousand clones, 11% to 15% of which appear only once. Sequencing was performed on naive CD4+ T cells from blood. Every receptor here comes from a man aged 25-45 years with type 1 diabetes. Both conserved end residues are part of each CDR3. The D gene is left open where the match is weak. For some rows the clone size is stated as once, few or many, or as a class when expanded; others skip it.

>few|TRBJ1-2|TRBV30|TRBD1
CAWSGRGQNYGYTF
TGTGCCTGGTCGGGCAGGGGGCAGAACTATGGCTACACCTTC
>-|TRBJ2-5|TRBV7-8|-
CASSFRPGLSDETQYF
TGTGCCAGCAGCTTCCGGCCGGGTCTCAGCGACGAGACCCAGTACTTC
>few|TRBJ1-4|TRBV7-9|-
CASSPREANEKLFF
TGTGCCAGCAGCCCCCGGGAGGCGAATGAAAAACTGTTTTTT
>-|TRBJ2-5|TRBV5-1|TRBD2
CASSLASGSGETQYF
TGCGCCAGCAGCTTGGCTAGCGGGAGTGGGGAGACCCAGTACTTC
>few|TRBJ2-7|TRBV30|-
CAWTGARTQGEQYF
TGTGCCTGGACCGGAGCCAGGACTCAGGGGGAGCAGTACTTC
>-|TRBJ2-7|TRBV27|TRBD1
CASRGQGAYEQYF
TGTGCCAGCAGAGGGCAGGGGGCCTACGAGCAGTACTTC
>few|TRBJ2-7|TRBV9|TRBD1
CASSPRGQGGEQYF
TGTGCCAGCAGCCCACGAGGACAGGGAGGCGAGCAGTACTTC
>-|TRBJ2-1|TRBV5-4|TRBD1
CASSPRQGNNEQFF
TGTGCCAGCAGCCCACGACAGGGGAACAATGAGCAGTTCTTC
>-|TRBJ1-5|TRBV5-1|TRBD1
CASSVPRDRDSNQPQHF
TGCGCCAGCAGCGTCCCCCGGGACAGAGATAGCAATCAGCCCCAGCATTTT
>-|TRBJ2-7|TRBV13|-
CASSVAPRRGLGREQYF
TGTGCCAGCAGCGTGGCACCCCGGCGGGGGCTTGGCCGCGAGCAGTACTTC
>few|TRBJ2-1|TRBV11-2|TRBD2
CASSQAGTSYNEQFF
TGTGCCAGCAGCCAAGCGGGAACATCCTACAATGAGCAGTTCTTC
>-|TRBJ2-3|TRBV5-1|-
CASSQEGSTDTQYF
TGCGCCAGCAGCCAGGAGGGGAGCACAGATACGCAGTATTTT
>few|TRBJ2-2|TRBV5-1|TRBD1
CASSSLQGEITGELFF
TGCGCCAGCAGCTCCCTGCAGGGGGAAATCACCGGGGAGCTGTTTTTT
>-|TRBJ2-2|TRBV4-1|TRBD1
CASSQGTGGYTGELFF
TGCGCCAGCAGCCAAGGGACAGGGGGGTACACCGGGGAGCTGTTTTTT
>-|TRBJ2-3|TRBV11-2|-
CASSPGTHLPDTQYF
TGTGCCAGCTCCCCCGGGACTCACCTACCAGATACGCAGTATTTT
>few|TRBJ1-1|TRBV5-1|-
CASSPRTANTEAFF
TGCGCCAGCAGCCCTAGGACAGCGAACACTGAAGCTTTCTTT
>-|TRBJ1-2|TRBV5-4|TRBD1
CASSPPGTGTYGYTF
TGTGCCAGCAGCCCACCCGGGACAGGTACCTATGGCTACACCTTC
>-|TRBJ2-5|TRBV2|TRBD1
CASRRDRDSETQYF
TGTGCCAGCAGGAGGGACAGGGATTCTGAGACCCAGTACTTC
>-|TRBJ1-2|TRBV2|-
CASSGRAGDTF
TGTGCCAGCAGTGGGAGGGCGGGAGACACCTTC
>-|TRBJ1-1|TRBV5-6|TRBD1
CASSFGTGDTEAFF
TGTGCCAGCAGCTTCGGGACAGGGGACACTGAAGCTTTCTTT
>-|TRBJ2-1|TRBV6-1|TRBD1
CASSEVGQVGRQFF
TGTGCCAGCAGTGAAGTGGGACAGGTAGGACGGCAGTTCTTC
>-|TRBJ1-4|TRBV29-1|TRBD1
CSAGPSDRGNEKLFF
TGCAGCGCCGGGCCGTCGGACAGGGGGAATGAAAAACTGTTTTTT
>few|TRBJ1-1|TRBV11-2|-
CASSSNRALTEAFF
TGTGCCAGCAGCTCCAACAGGGCCTTGACTGAAGCTTTCTTT
>-|TRBJ2-3|TRBV6-1|-
CASSETQGGGTDTQYF
TGTGCCAGCAGTGAGACGCAGGGCGGGGGCACAGATACGCAGTATTTT
>few|TRBJ2-1|TRBV20-1|-
CSAPTRNEQFF
TGCAGTGCACCTACTAGGAATGAGCAGTTCTTC
>-|TRBJ2-5|TRBV18|-
CASSPGGETQYF
TGTGCCAGCTCACCGGGGGGAGAGACCCAGTACTTC
>-|TRBJ1-6|TRBV7-9|-
CASSTGPLGGNSPLHF
TGTGCCAGCAGTACCGGGCCCCTTGGGGGGAATTCACCCCTCCACTTT
>-|TRBJ2-3|TRBV7-2|-
CASSLRWIQGVPDTQYF
TGTGCCAGCAGCTTAAGGTGGATACAGGGCGTCCCAGATACGCAGTATTTT
>few|TRBJ1-1|TRBV7-6|TRBD1
CASRPTGGEAFF
TGTGCCAGCAGGCCCACAGGGGGGGAAGCTTTCTTT
>few|TRBJ2-1|TRBV11-2|TRBD2
CASSSLIAGMRNEQFF
TGTGCCAGCAGCTCGCTCATAGCGGGGATGCGCAATGAGCAGTTCTTC
>few|TRBJ1-1|TRBV30|-
CAWSASTEAFF
TGTGCCTGGAGCGCGTCCACTGAAGCTTTCTTT
>-|TRBJ2-7|TRBV19|TRBD2
CASSIASGRLEQYF
TGTGCCAGTAGTATCGCTAGCGGGAGACTTGAGCAGTACTTC
>few|TRBJ2-5|TRBV6-6|-
CASSAQVSETQYF
TGTGCCAGCAGTGCACAGGTATCAGAGACCCAGTACTTC
>-|TRBJ2-3|TRBV14|TRBD2
CASSPSGGASDTQYF
TGTGCCAGCAGCCCTAGCGGGGGGGCATCCGATACGCAGTATTTT
>-|TRBJ2-5|TRBV18|-
CASSPVGGETQYF
TGTGCCAGCTCACCAGTCGGGGGAGAGACCCAGTACTTC
>-|TRBJ2-7|TRBV4-2|TRBD2
CASSQPLAGGSYEQYF
TGTGCCAGCAGCCAGCCGCTAGCGGGAGGTTCCTACGAGCAGTACTTC
>few|TRBJ2-5|TRBV15|TRBD2
CATSRELAGSPLQETQYF
TGTGCCACCAGCAGAGAATTAGCGGGAAGTCCCTTACAAGAGACCCAGTACTTC